Presented here are 18 T cell receptor beta chains from one specimen sequenced in a study of blood T cell repertoires in COVID-19. The data were produced by immunoSEQ multiplex PCR, yet TCRdb's version contains in-frame clones alone and is incomplete. The sample has 350,000 or so clones, 88% seen once. Sequencing used PBMCs or T cells enriched from blood (not recorded which). The receptors were sampled from a woman in her twenties or thirties who had been exposed to COVID-19.

The V and J genes are TRBV9 and TRBJ1-2; no definite D call. V was trimmed by 0 bases and J by 4 bases, leaving 19 bases between them. Germline assignment: CDR1 SGDLS and CDR2 YYNGEE. This CDR3 is built from 17 residues. CDR3 DNA: TGTGCCAGCAGCGTAGGGCAGCCGGAGGAAGGCCCCTATGGCTACACCTTC. It codes for CASSVGQPEEGPYGYTF.

The chain uses TRBV7-8 and TRBJ2-7, with 9 bases aligning to TRBD1. This CDR3 is built from 16 residues. Germline CDR1 is SGHVS and CDR2 is FQNEAQ. Unmatched junction bases numbered 14, after V lost 4 bases and J lost 7 bases. CDR3 region: CASSYYPRDREGEQYF. The CDR3 nucleotides read TGTGCCAGCAGCTACTACCCCCGGGACAGGGAAGGGGAGCAGTACTTC.

This chain connects TRBV5-1 to TRBJ2-2; 8 nucleotides agree with TRBD2. CDR1 SGHRS and CDR2 YFSETQ come from the germline V gene. The CDR3 contains 16 residues. Unmatched junction bases numbered 5, after V lost 4 bases and J lost 0 bases. The CDR3 sequence: CASSPTSGSNTGELFF. The DNA of the CDR3 is TGCGCCAGCAGCCCCACTAGCGGCTCGAACACCGGGGAGCTGTTTTTT.

CDR3 bases: TGTGCCAGCAGCTTATTCGCCAGGGGCTTGAACACTGAAGCTTTCTTT. It encodes CASSLFARGLNTEAFF. The chain joins TRBV7-8 to TRBJ1-1; D possibly corresponds to TRBD1 (6 bases). Germline V CDR1 and CDR2: SGHVS, FQNEAQ. V lost 2 bases and J 0 bases, leaving 13 bases between the germline ends. The CDR3 consists of 16 residues.

V gene TRBV6-5 combines with J gene TRBJ2-1; D not resolved. V shed 5 bases and J shed 10 bases, with 6 bases lying between them. This CDR3 region has 10 residues. Per germline, CDR1 MNHEY and CDR2 SVGAGI. In DNA form, the CDR3 reads TGTGCCAGCAGTAATTTAGAGCAGTTCTTC. Translated, it gives CASSNLEQFF.

The rearrangement uses TRBV9 and TRBJ2-7, with D uncertain. Germline CDR1 and CDR2: SGDLS and YYNGEE. The germline V and J ends were trimmed by 0 bases and 2 bases, with 9 bases remaining between them. The CDR3 contains 14 residues. The CDR3 loop is CASSVGLLTYEQYF. CDR3 DNA: TGTGCCAGCAGCGTAGGTCTGCTAACCTACGAGCAGTACTTC.

The chain couples TRBV7-9 to TRBJ2-7; 7 nucleotides align to TRBD2. Germline CDR1 is SEHNR and CDR2 is FQNEAQ (reference sequence). V lost 1 base and J lost 5; bases outside the gene matches: 8. The CDR3 is 15 amino acids. The DNA of the CDR3 is TGTGCCAGCAGCTTAGTTCTTAGCGGACTAGACGAGCAGTACTTC. It encodes CASSLVLSGLDEQYF.

This rearrangement joins TRBV2 to TRBJ2-5; no clear D gene. The V gene lost 3 bases and the J gene lost 5 bases, with 7 bases spanning the gap. Germline V CDR1 and CDR2: SNHLY, FYNNEI. This CDR3 region has 12 residues. The CDR3 reads CASSDLLETQYF. As DNA, the CDR3 is TGTGCCAGCAGTGATCTACTCGAGACCCAGTACTTC.

This sequence joins TRBV10-3 and TRBJ1-6; unclear D gene. From germline, CDR1 is ENHRY and CDR2 SYGVKD. The ends were cut back, 7 bases at V and 5 bases at J, with 12 bases in the middle. This CDR3 spans 14 amino acids. The CDR3 coding sequence is TGTGCCATCAAACACAGCCGCAATAATTCACCCCTCCACTTT. This encodes CAIKHSRNNSPLHF.

V gene TRBV28 combines with J gene TRBJ2-7, with D possibly TRBD1 on 6 matching bases. Germline CDR1 and CDR2: MDHEN and SYDVKM. With 8 bases removed from V and 1 base from J, the gap between germline ends came to 18 bases. The CDR3 has 15 amino acids. The CDR3 region has the DNA TGTGCCAGCCGGACAGCCCCTTTAATTTCCTACGAGCAGTACTTC. Its translation: CASRTAPLISYEQYF.

The CDR3 DNA sequence: TGTGCCAGCAGCTTGACTAGCGGGAGGGATGAGCAGTTCTTC. It codes for CASSLTSGRDEQFF. The V call is TRBV7-3, the J call TRBJ2-1; 14 nucleotides match TRBD2. With 3 bases clipped from V and 8 bases from J, the junction kept 0 bases outside the gene matches. From germline, CDR1 is SGHTA and CDR2 FQGTGA. The CDR3 loop spans 14 amino acids.

This clone turned up a few times. The CDR3 here is CASSEGGRRTDTQYF. The CDR3 nucleotides read TGCGCCAGCAGTGAAGGCGGTCGCCGCACAGATACGCAGTATTTT. The chain combines TRBV10-1 with TRBJ2-3, with D unresolved. Germline V CDR1 and CDR2: WNHNN, SYGVQD (reference sequence). This CDR3 comprises 15 residues. V was shortened by 3 bases and J by 1 base, with 11 bases between the two germline ends.

The CDR3 nucleotides are TGTGCCAGCAGCTTAGAGGCGGGGAGCTCCTATAATTCACCCCTCCACTTT. It is translated as CASSLEAGSSYNSPLHF. The chain has TRBV11-2 and TRBJ1-6; D not certain. The CDR3 is 17 residues long. Per germline, CDR1 SGHAT and CDR2 FQNNGV. Trimming stripped 0 bases from V and 0 bases from J, with 9 bases between.

The chain carries TRBV28 and TRBJ1-2; D possibly corresponds to TRBD1 (5 bases). Deletions cut 2 bases from V and 5 bases from J, with 12 bases between. This CDR3 is built from 14 residues. The germline V gene encodes CDR1 MDHEN and CDR2 SYDVKM. Written as DNA, the CDR3 is TGTGCCAGCAGTTTAACCCAGCAGGGATATGGCTACACCTTC. Translating gives CASSLTQQGYGYTF.

The DNA for the CDR3 is TGTGCCAGCAGCCTAAACAGGGGCGAAAAACTGTTTTTT. Translation: CASSLNRGEKLFF. The J gene is TRBJ1-4, the V gene TRBV3-1 (or the pseudogene TRBV3-2); 7 bases fit TRBD1. J was trimmed by 8 bases and V by 4 bases; bases with no gene match: 4. Germline loops: CDR1 LGHDT, CDR2 YNNKEL (reference sequence). CDR3 length equals 13 residues.

This clone appeared once. The genes are TRBV5-1 and TRBJ1-5; a possible D gene is TRBD1 (5 bases). CDR1 and CDR2 (germline): SGHRS, YFSETQ. The V end lost 3 bases, the J end lost 9 bases, and 16 bases lay between the germline ends. The CDR3 consists of 14 residues. The DNA of the CDR3 is TGCGCCAGCAGCTCAGACAGCTCCACTGGGCCCCAGCATTTT. Protein sequence: CASSSDSSTGPQHF.

This chain uses TRBV11-3 with TRBJ2-3, with 7 bases lining up with TRBD1. Germline lookup yields CDR1 SGHNT and CDR2 YENEEA. This CDR3 has 16 residues. V trimming: 7 bases; J trimming: 3 bases; junction bases outside the gene matches: 13. The CDR3 sequence is CASTIIPGQLTDTQYF. The CDR3 DNA reads as TGTGCCAGCACCATTATACCGGGACAGTTAACAGATACGCAGTATTTT.

This sequence joins TRBV30 and TRBJ2-3; 14 bases align to TRBD2. Germline V gives CDR1 GTSNPN, CDR2 SVGIG (reference sequence). Germline trimming cut 0 bases from V and 3 bases from J; bases unmatched to any gene: 2. This CDR3 is built from 16 residues. CDR3 DNA sequence: TGTGCCTGGAGTGTCGGACTAGCGGGAGGTACAGATACGCAGTATTTT. Its translation: CAWSVGLAGGTDTQYF.